A selection of T cell receptor beta chains follows, all from one sample in a study of T cell repertoires in cytomegalovirus infection. TCRdb reprocessed the reads via MiXCR and lists one record per CDR3 protein. The sample includes more than 150,000 distinct CDR3 sequences, about 21% seen only once; the top ten take around 3.1%. Sequenced: PBMCs. These TCRs come from a human donor in good health (CMV status not recorded). Some clones in this sample may be carry-over from other donors' samples. CDR3s include the opening cysteine and the closing phenylalanine or tryptophan. The D gene is left open where the match is weak. Clone sizes are given selectively: once, few, many, or a class where the clone is expanded.

j_call | d_call | v_call | clone_size | cdr3_nt | cdr3_aa
TRBJ2-3 | - | TRBV7-2 | many | TGTGCCAGCAGCTGGGAAGGTGGGAATACGCAGTATTTT | CASSWEGGNTQYF
TRBJ2-1 | - | TRBV5-1 | - | TGCGCCAGCAGCGGGGAACGGGGTGAGCAGTTCTTC | CASSGERGEQFF
TRBJ2-1 | TRBD2 | TRBV12-3/TRBV12-4 | - | TGTGCCAGCAGTTCAGGAGGGAGGGTCATGTTCTTC | CASSSGGRVMFF
TRBJ1-2 | - | TRBV6-1 | - | TGTGCCAGCAGTCGATCCTGGACGGCGACTAACTATGGCTACACCTTC | CASSRSWTATNYGYTF
TRBJ1-1 | - | TRBV28 | few | TGTGCCAGCAGTTCCCGGACAGAAACTGAAGCTTTCTTT | CASSSRTETEAFF
TRBJ1-5 | - | TRBV12-3/TRBV12-4 | few | TGTGCCAGCAGCTCCAGGACAGGCAATCAGCCCCAGCATTTT | CASSSRTGNQPQHF
TRBJ1-2 | - | TRBV11-2 | many | TGTGCCAGCAGCGAGGACAGATATGGCTACACCTTC | CASSEDRYGYTF
TRBJ1-1 | - | TRBV7-2 | many | TGTGCCAGCAGCTTAGTGGGGCCGGCCACTGAAGCTTTCTTT | CASSLVGPATEAFF
TRBJ1-1 | TRBD1 | TRBV6-5 | - | TGTGCCAGCAGTTACTCTCGGACCCGACAGGGCACTGAAGCTTTCTTT | CASSYSRTRQGTEAFF
TRBJ2-3 | - | TRBV7-2 | - | TGTGCCAGCAGCTTAGGAGGGACCGTCGCAGATACGCAGTATTTT | CASSLGGTVADTQYF
TRBJ1-1 | - | TRBV11-2 | few | TGTGCCACCCGCTGGGGGGGTATTATGAACACTGAAGCTTTCTTT | CATRWGGIMNTEAFF
TRBJ2-7 | TRBD1 | TRBV19 | - | TGTGCCAGTAGTTCCAAAGCCGGGACAGGATCTTCTTTTTCCTACGAGCAGTACTTC | CASSSKAGTGSSFSYEQYF
TRBJ2-1 | - | TRBV4-1 | - | TGCGCCAGCAGCCAAGGGTGGGGAGGCAATGAGCAGTTCTTC | CASSQGWGGNEQFF
TRBJ2-1 | - | TRBV7-8 | few | TGTGCCAGCAGCTTACACCAATGGAATGAGCAGTTCTTC | CASSLHQWNEQFF
TRBJ2-3 | - | TRBV29-1 | few | TGCAGCGTTGAAAAACCATCCCTTCGGAGAACAGATACGCAGTATTTT | CSVEKPSLRRTDTQYF
TRBJ1-2 | TRBD1 | TRBV7-2 | many | TGTGCCAGCAGCGACAGGGGGCGGATTCACTATGGCTACACCTTC | CASSDRGRIHYGYTF
TRBJ2-5 | - | TRBV19 | - | TGTGCCAGTAGAGGATTCACAGAGACCCAGTACTTC | CASRGFTETQYF
TRBJ1-1 | - | TRBV28 | - | TGTGCCAGCCGCTCGCAGCACGCGCTAGCTTTCTTT | CASRSQHALAFF
TRBJ1-1 | - | TRBV12-5 | - | TGTGCTAGTGGTGTGGGGACTAGCTCTGGCACTGAAGCTTTCTTT | CASGVGTSSGTEAFF
TRBJ1-2 | - | TRBV20-1 | - | TGCAGTGCAAGGAGACAGGAGGGCTATGGCTACACCTTC | CSARRQEGYGYTF
TRBJ2-2 | TRBD1 | TRBV28 | few | TGTGCCAGCAGAACCGGGACAGGGAACACCGGGGAGCTGTTTTTT | CASRTGTGNTGELFF
TRBJ2-2 | TRBD1 | TRBV6-1 | once | TGTGCCAGCAGTGCCCTGACAGGGCCGGTAACCAGGGAGCTGTTTTTT | CASSALTGPVTRELFF
TRBJ1-1 | - | TRBV7-8 | - | TGTGCCAGCAGCTTAAAGGGAGGGAACACTGAAGCTTTCTTT | CASSLKGGNTEAFF
TRBJ2-1 | TRBD2 | TRBV6-2/TRBV6-3 | - | TGTGCCAGTGATCGTGGGGGGCTAGCGGGAGCGGTCAATGAGCAGTTCTTC | CASDRGGLAGAVNEQFF
TRBJ2-7 | - | TRBV28 | once | TGTGCCAGCAGTCGTCAGACTAGTCGCCACGAGCAGTACTTC | CASSRQTSRHEQYF
TRBJ2-4 | TRBD2 | TRBV29-1 | once | TGCAGCGTCGGACGGGGGGACATTCAGTACTTC | CSVGRGDIQYF
TRBJ2-1 | TRBD2 | TRBV4-1 | few | TGTGCCAGCAGCCAAGATATTACTAGCGGGGCCCTATACGACAATGAGCAGTTCTTC | CASSQDITSGALYDNEQFF
TRBJ2-7 | - | TRBV4-1 | - | TGTGCCAGCAGCCAGGGCCCGGGACAAAGCTCCTACGAGCAGTACTTC | CASSQGPGQSSYEQYF
TRBJ2-1 | TRBD2 | TRBV7-2 | many | TGTGCCAGCAGCTTAGCCGGGACTAGCGGGTTCTTC | CASSLAGTSGFF
TRBJ1-2 | TRBD1 | TRBV20-1 | - | TGCAGTGCTCCGGGACAGGCTAACTATGGCTACACCTTC | CSAPGQANYGYTF
TRBJ2-2 | - | TRBV11-3 | many | TGTGCCAGCAGCGAAGCGGCCCCTCCCGGGGAGCTGTTTTTT | CASSEAAPPGELFF
TRBJ1-2 | - | TRBV20-1 | - | TGCAGTGCTAGTCACACCGCTGTAGAGCCCTCTAACTATGGCTACACCTTC | CSASHTAVEPSNYGYTF